The T cell receptor (beta chain) described here comes from a study of T cells in localized non-small cell lung cancer. The table came from immunoSEQ multiplex PCR; TCRdb's copy has only in-frame clones and leaves some out. The table records over a thousand clones, 26% of them present only once. CDR1 and CDR2 from the germline V gene are KGHSH and LQKENI. The V end was cut by 0 bases, the J end by 0 bases, with 11 bases between. CDR3 length: 16 amino acids. The starting material was normal lung tissue next to the tumor, obtained before any cancer treatment. The TCR originated in a male donor aged 60 or over with stage II lung adenocarcinoma. V is TRBV18 and J is TRBJ1-2, with D tentatively TRBD1 (6 bases). In DNA form, the CDR3 reads TGTGCCAGCTCACCACCGGGGGCCGTAGCTAACTATGGCTACACCTTC. It translates to CASSPPGAVANYGYTF. The variable domain in full, completed from reference TRBV18 and TRBJ1-2, reads NAGVMQNPRHLVRRRGQEARLRCSPMKGHSHVYWYRQLPEEGLKFMVYLQKENIIDESGMPKERFSAEFPKEGPSILRIQQVVRGDSAAYFCASSPPGAVANYGYTFGSGTRLTVV.